This is a list of T cell receptor beta chains from one sample in a study of T cells after yellow fever vaccination. TCRdb called the 5' RACE reads again in MiXCR, with one record for every CDR3 protein. The top ten clones hold about a quarter of a sample with around 310,000 distinct CDR3 sequences, around 3.6% of them seen once. The starting material was PBMCs, obtained on the day of the yellow fever booster vaccination. All receptors derive from a man between 18 and 35 years old who received the YFV17D yellow fever vaccine. The CDR3 runs from the conserved cysteine through the conserved F or W. D genes are given only for firm matches. Size tells how often a clone was seen (once, few, many) or the class of an expanded clone, and some rows leave it out.

D gene | J gene | clone size | V gene | CDR3 protein | CDR3 DNA
TRBD1 | TRBJ2-2 | many | TRBV7-2 | CASSLAAGGTGELFF | TGTGCCAGCAGCTTAGCAGCAGGGGGAACCGGGGAGCTGTTTTTT
NA | TRBJ1-1 | NA | TRBV30 | CASERGSEAFF | TGTGCCTCAGAGCGGGGTTCTGAAGCTTTCTTT
NA | TRBJ2-3 | NA | TRBV20-1 | CSARPPTGGPDTQYF | TGCAGTGCTAGACCCCCAACGGGGGGCCCAGATACGCAGTATTTT
NA | TRBJ1-5 | few | TRBV7-8 | CASSLGGVGNQPQHF | TGTGCCAGCAGCTTAGGAGGGGTTGGCAATCAGCCCCAGCATTTT
NA | TRBJ1-1 | few | TRBV11-3 | CASRLKGYAEAFF | TGTGCCAGCAGGTTAAAGGGGTACGCTGAAGCTTTCTTT
NA | TRBJ2-2 | many | TRBV6-5 | CASSYSAGFSTGELFF | TGTGCCAGCAGTTACTCGGCGGGGTTTAGCACCGGGGAGCTGTTTTTT
TRBD2 | TRBJ2-1 | few | TRBV15 | CATSRTSGVNNEQFF | TGTGCCACCAGCAGAACTAGCGGAGTAAACAATGAGCAGTTCTTC
NA | TRBJ2-7 | few | TRBV5-1 | CASSLSPDPYEQYF | TGCGCCAGCAGCTTGTCCCCGGACCCCTACGAGCAGTACTTC
NA | TRBJ1-5 | few | TRBV7-8 | CASSPLAGVNQPQHF | TGTGCCAGCAGCCCTCTGGCCGGGGTCAATCAGCCCCAGCATTTT
NA | TRBJ1-6 | NA | TRBV5-3 | CARWRPYNSPLHF | TGTGCCAGATGGAGGCCCTATAATTCACCCCTCCACTTT
TRBD2 | TRBJ2-3 | NA | TRBV5-1 | CASSLSGVPTDTQYF | TGCGCCAGCAGCCTTAGCGGGGTGCCCACAGATACGCAGTATTTT
NA | TRBJ1-2 | many | TRBV12-3/TRBV12-4 | CASSAGGRGYTF | TGTGCCAGCAGTGCGGGGGGACGTGGCTACACCTTC
NA | TRBJ1-2 | many | TRBV14 | CASSPGGGNYGYTF | TGTGCCAGCAGCCCTGGCGGAGGGAACTATGGCTACACCTTC
NA | TRBJ2-7 | NA | TRBV7-2 | CASSLGSVQEQYF | TGTGCCAGCAGCTTAGGGTCTGTTCAGGAGCAGTACTTC
NA | TRBJ2-3 | many | TRBV20-1 | CSARGQGTDTQYF | TGCAGTGCTAGAGGTCAGGGCACAGATACGCAGTATTTT
NA | TRBJ2-3 | many | TRBV12-3/TRBV12-4 | CASSDPGGANVADTQYF | TGTGCCAGCAGTGACCCAGGGGGGGCAAACGTCGCAGATACGCAGTATTTT
NA | TRBJ2-4 | NA | TRBV5-1 | CASSLDWPPIQYF | TGCGCCAGCAGCTTGGATTGGCCCCCAATTCAGTACTTC
NA | TRBJ1-5 | NA | TRBV27 | CASSPWASDQPQHF | TGTGCCAGCAGCCCCTGGGCCTCGGATCAGCCCCAGCATTTT
TRBD2 | TRBJ2-3 | few | TRBV4-3 | CASSQEGGLAGASSDTQYF | TGCGCCAGCAGCCAAGAAGGGGGACTAGCGGGGGCCAGTTCAGATACGCAGTATTTT
NA | TRBJ2-1 | NA | TRBV7-6 | CASSPPFRYEQFF | TGTGCCAGCAGCCCTCCCTTTAGGTATGAGCAGTTCTTC
NA | TRBJ2-5 | many | TRBV7-2 | CASSFRQGLTQETQYF | TGTGCCAGCAGCTTCAGGCAGGGGCTCACCCAAGAGACCCAGTACTTC
NA | TRBJ2-6 | NA | TRBV6-2/TRBV6-3 | CASSYATSGANVLTF | TGTGCCAGCAGTTACGCTACCTCTGGGGCCAACGTCCTGACTTTC
NA | TRBJ1-5 | NA | TRBV20-1 | CSASRGISNQPQHF | TGCAGTGCTAGCCGCGGGATTAGCAATCAGCCCCAGCATTTT
NA | TRBJ2-3 | many | TRBV29-1 | CSVGEVDTQYF | TGCAGCGTGGGGGAGGTAGATACGCAGTATTTT
NA | TRBJ1-4 | NA | TRBV5-1 | CASSLSVSNEKLFF | TGCGCCAGCAGCTTGTCAGTGTCTAATGAAAAACTGTTTTTT
TRBD2 | TRBJ2-1 | few | TRBV20-1 | CSARSTSGETYNEQFF | TGCAGTGCTAGATCGACTAGCGGGGAGACCTACAATGAGCAGTTCTTC
TRBD2 | TRBJ2-2 | many | TRBV24-1 | CATGRTSENTGELFF | TGTGCCACCGGGAGGACTAGCGAGAACACCGGGGAGCTGTTTTTT
NA | TRBJ2-7 | few | TRBV5-4 | CASSSPDRDPYEQYF | TGTGCCAGCAGCTCACCAGACAGAGATCCATACGAGCAGTACTTC
NA | TRBJ1-1 | NA | TRBV25-1 | CASSLGQGAFF | TGTGCCAGCAGTTTGGGTCAGGGAGCTTTCTTT
NA | TRBJ2-3 | few | TRBV5-4 | CASSLAGGITDTQYF | TGTGCCAGCAGCTTGGCCGGGGGCATCACAGATACGCAGTATTTT
TRBD2 | TRBJ2-1 | many | TRBV5-1 | CASSPGLAGGNEQFF | TGCGCCAGCAGCCCGGGACTAGCGGGGGGCAATGAGCAGTTCTTC
TRBD2 | TRBJ2-1 | NA | TRBV12-3/TRBV12-4 | CASSLSLAAYNEQFF | TGTGCCAGCAGTTTAAGTCTAGCGGCGTACAATGAGCAGTTCTTC
TRBD2 | TRBJ2-5 | NA | TRBV9 | CASSKDGGETQYF | TGTGCCAGCAGCAAGGACGGGGGGGAGACCCAGTACTTC
NA | TRBJ2-7 | few | TRBV6-6 | CASSYAVAAEQYF | TGTGCCAGCAGTTATGCGGTTGCAGCCGAGCAGTACTTC
TRBD2 | TRBJ2-2 | many | TRBV7-8 | CASIAGANTGELFF | TGTGCCTCGATAGCGGGGGCTAACACCGGGGAGCTGTTTTTT
TRBD2 | TRBJ2-2 | NA | TRBV20-1 | CSATTGLDNTGELFF | TGCAGTGCTACTACTGGACTAGATAACACCGGGGAGCTGTTTTTT
TRBD2 | TRBJ2-3 | NA | TRBV14 | CASSQGTSSDTQYF | TGTGCCAGCAGCCAAGGGACTAGTTCAGATACGCAGTATTTT
NA | TRBJ1-1 | few | TRBV15 | CATSREAVAMDGAFF | TGTGCCACCAGCAGAGAGGCAGTCGCGATGGATGGAGCTTTCTTT
NA | TRBJ2-5 | many | TRBV15 | CATSRDTETQYF | TGTGCCACCAGCAGAGATACTGAGACCCAGTACTTC
NA | TRBJ1-3 | few | TRBV6-5 | CASRDVGQSGNTIYF | TGTGCCAGCAGAGATGTGGGGCAATCTGGAAACACCATATATTTT